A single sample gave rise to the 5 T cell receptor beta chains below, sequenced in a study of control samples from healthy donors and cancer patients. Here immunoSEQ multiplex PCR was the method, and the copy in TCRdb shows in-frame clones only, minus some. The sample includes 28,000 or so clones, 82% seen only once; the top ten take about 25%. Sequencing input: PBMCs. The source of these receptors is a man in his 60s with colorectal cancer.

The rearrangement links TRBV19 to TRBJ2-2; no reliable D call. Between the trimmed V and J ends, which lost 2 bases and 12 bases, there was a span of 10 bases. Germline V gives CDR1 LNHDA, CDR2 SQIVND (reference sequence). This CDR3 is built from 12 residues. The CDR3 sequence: CASSIRQEKLFF. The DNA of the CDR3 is TGTGCCAGTAGTATAAGGCAGGAAAAGCTGTTTTTT.

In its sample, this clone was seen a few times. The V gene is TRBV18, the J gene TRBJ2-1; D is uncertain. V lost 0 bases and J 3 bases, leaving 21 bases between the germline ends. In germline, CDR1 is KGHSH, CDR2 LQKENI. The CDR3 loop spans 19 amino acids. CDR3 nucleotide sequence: TGTGCCAGCTCACCACCTGTAGTTGAGGTCGTGAGAGGCTACAATGAGCAGTTCTTC. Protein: CASSPPVVEVVRGYNEQFF.

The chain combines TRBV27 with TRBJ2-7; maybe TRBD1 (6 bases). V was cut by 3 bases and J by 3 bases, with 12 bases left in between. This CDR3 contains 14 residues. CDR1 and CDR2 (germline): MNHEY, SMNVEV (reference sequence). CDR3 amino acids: CASSFSGQLYEQYF. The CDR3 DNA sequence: TGTGCCAGCAGTTTTTCGGGACAACTCTACGAGCAGTACTTC.

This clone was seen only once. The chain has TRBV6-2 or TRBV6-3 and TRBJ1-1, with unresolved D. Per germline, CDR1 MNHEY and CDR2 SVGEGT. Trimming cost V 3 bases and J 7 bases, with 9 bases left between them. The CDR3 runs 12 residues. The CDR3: CASSYTVGEAFF. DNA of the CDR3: TGTGCCAGCAGTTATACGGTCGGTGAAGCTTTCTTT.

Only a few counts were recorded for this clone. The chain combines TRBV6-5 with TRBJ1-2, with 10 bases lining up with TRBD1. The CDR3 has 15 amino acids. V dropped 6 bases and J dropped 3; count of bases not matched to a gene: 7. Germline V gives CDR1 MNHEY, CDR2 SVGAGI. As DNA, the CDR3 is TGTGCCAGCAGAAGACAGGGGGCCGCTGACTATGGCTACACCTTC. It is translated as CASRRQGAADYGYTF.